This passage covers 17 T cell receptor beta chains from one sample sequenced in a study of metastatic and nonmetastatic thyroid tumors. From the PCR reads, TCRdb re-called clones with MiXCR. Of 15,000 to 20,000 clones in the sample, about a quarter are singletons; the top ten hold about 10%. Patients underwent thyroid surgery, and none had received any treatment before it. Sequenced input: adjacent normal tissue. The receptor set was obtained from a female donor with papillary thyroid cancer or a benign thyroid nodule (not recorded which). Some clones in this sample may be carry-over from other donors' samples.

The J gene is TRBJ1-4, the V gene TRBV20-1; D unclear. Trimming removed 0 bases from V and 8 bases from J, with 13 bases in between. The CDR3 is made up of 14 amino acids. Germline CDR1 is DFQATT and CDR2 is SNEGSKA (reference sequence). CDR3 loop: CSARDLGPREKLFF. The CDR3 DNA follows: TGCAGTGCTAGAGATCTCGGACCCCGGGAAAAACTGTTTTTT.

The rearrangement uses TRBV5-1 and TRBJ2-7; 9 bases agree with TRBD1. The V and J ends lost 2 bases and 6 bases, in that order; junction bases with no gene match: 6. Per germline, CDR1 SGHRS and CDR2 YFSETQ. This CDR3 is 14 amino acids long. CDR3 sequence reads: CASSFSDRGTEQYF. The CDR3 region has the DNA TGCGCCAGCAGCTTCTCGGACAGGGGTACCGAGCAGTACTTC. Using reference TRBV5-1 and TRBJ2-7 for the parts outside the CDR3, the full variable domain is KAGVTQTPRYLIKTRGQQVTLSCSPISGHRSVSWYQQTPGQGLQFLFEYFSETQRNKGNFPGRFSGRQFSNSRSEMNVSTLELGDSALYLCASSFSDRGTEQYFGPGTRLTVT.

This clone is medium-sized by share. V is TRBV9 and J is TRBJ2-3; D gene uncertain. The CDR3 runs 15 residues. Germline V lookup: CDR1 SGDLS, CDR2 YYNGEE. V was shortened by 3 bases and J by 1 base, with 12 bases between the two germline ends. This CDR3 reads CASSAYTVGTDTQYF. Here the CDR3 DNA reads TGTGCCAGCAGCGCCTACACCGTCGGCACAGATACGCAGTATTTT.

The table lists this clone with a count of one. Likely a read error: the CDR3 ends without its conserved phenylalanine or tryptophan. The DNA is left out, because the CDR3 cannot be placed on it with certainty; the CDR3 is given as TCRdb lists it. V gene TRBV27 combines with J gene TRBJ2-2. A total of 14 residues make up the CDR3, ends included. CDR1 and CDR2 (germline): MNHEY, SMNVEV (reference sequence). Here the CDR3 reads CSSSLMDNTGELVL.

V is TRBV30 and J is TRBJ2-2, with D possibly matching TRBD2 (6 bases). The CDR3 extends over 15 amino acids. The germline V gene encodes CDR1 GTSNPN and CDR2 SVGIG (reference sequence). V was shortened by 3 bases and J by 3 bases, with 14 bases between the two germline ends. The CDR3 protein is CAWSLGGADTGELFF. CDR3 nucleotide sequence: TGTGCCTGGAGCCTAGGAGGGGCGGACACCGGGGAGCTGTTTTTT.

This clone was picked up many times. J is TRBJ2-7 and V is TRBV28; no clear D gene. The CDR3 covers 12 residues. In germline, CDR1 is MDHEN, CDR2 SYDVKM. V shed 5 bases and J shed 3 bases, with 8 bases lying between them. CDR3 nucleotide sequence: TGTGCCAGCAGTACTGTCGACTACGAGCAGTACTTC. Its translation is CASSTVDYEQYF.

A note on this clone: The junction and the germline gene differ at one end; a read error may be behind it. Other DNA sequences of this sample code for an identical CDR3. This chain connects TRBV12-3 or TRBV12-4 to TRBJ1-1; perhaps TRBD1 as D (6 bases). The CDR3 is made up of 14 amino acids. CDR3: CASSLGALNTEAFF. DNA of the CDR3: TGTGCGAGCAGTTTGGGGGCTTTGAACACTGAAGCTTTCTTT.

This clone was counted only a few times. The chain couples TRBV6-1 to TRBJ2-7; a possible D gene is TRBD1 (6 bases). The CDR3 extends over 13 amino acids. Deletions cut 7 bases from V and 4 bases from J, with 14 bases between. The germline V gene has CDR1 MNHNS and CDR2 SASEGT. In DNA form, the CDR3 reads TGTGCCAGCAATTCAGGACAGCGATACGAGCAGTACTTC. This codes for CASNSGQRYEQYF.

The CDR3 region has the DNA TGTGCCAGCAGTTTATTTTCCCGACTAGCGGTCCCCCAAGAGACCCAGTACTTC. Its translation: CASSLFSRLAVPQETQYF. V is TRBV27 and J is TRBJ2-5, with 9 nucleotides matching TRBD2. The CDR3 is made up of 18 amino acids. CDR1 and CDR2 (germline): MNHEY, SMNVEV (reference sequence). With 1 base clipped from V and 1 base from J, the junction kept 10 bases outside the gene matches.

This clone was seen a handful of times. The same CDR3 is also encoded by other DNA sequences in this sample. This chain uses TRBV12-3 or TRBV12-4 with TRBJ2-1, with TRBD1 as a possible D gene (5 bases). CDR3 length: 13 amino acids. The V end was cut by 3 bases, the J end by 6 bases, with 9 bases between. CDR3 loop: CASSLGLRNEQFF. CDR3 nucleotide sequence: TGTGCCAGCAGTTTGGGGCTCCGCAATGAGCAGTTCTTC.

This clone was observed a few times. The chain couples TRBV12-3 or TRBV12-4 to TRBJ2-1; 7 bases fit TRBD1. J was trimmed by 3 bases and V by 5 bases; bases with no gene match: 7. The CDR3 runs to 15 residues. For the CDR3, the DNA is TGTGCCAGCAGTCAGGGGGATGACTACTACAATGAGCAGTTCTTC. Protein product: CASSQGDDYYNEQFF.

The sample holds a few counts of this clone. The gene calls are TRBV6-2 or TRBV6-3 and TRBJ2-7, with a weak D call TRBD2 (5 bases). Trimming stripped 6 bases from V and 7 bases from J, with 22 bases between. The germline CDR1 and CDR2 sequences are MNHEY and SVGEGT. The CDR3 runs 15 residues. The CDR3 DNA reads TGTGCCAGCAGAACGACGATTCGGGGTACCAATGAGCAGTACTTC. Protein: CASRTTIRGTNEQYF.

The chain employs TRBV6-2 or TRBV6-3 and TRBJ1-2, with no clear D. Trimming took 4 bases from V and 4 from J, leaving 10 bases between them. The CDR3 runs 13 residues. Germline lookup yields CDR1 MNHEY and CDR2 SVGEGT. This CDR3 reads CASSFRGPYGYTF. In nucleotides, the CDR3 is TGTGCCAGCAGTTTCAGAGGACCCTATGGCTACACCTTC.

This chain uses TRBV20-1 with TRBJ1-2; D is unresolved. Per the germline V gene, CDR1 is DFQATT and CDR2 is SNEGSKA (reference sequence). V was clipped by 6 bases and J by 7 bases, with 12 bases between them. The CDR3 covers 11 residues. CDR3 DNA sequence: TGCAGTGCCCAGACCTCCGGTGGCTACACCTTC. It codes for CSAQTSGGYTF.

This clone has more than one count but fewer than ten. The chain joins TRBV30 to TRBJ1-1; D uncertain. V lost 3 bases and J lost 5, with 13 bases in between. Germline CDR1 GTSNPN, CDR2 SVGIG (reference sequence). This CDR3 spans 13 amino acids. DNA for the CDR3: TGTGCCTGGAGGGGGAAGGGATGGACTGAAGCTTTCTTT. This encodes CAWRGKGWTEAFF.

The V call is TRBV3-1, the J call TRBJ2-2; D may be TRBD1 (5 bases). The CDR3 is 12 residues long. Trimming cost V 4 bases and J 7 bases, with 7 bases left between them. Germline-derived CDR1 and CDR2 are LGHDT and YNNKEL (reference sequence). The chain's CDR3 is CASSLRGGELFF. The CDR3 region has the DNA TGTGCCAGCAGCCTTAGGGGCGGGGAGCTGTTTTTT.

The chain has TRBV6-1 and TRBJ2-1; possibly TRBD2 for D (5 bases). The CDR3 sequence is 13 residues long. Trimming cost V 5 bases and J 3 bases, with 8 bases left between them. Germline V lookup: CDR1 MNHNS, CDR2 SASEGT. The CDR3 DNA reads TGTGCCAGCAGTTTACGGGACTACAATGAGCAGTTCTTC. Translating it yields CASSLRDYNEQFF.